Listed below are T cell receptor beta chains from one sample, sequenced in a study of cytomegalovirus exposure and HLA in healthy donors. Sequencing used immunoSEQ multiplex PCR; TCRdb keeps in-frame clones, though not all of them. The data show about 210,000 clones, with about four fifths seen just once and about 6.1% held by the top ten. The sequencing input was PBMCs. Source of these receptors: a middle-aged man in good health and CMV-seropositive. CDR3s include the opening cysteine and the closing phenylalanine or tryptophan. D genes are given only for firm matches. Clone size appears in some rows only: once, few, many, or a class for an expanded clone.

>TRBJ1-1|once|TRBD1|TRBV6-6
TGTGCCAGCAGTGGGGGACAGGGGGTCATGGCTGAAGCTTTCTTT
CASSGGQGVMAEAFF
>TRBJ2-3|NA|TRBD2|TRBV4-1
TGCGCCAGCAGCCAGAGTAGCGGGAGTTGTTCCCACACATTC
CASSQSSGSCSHTF
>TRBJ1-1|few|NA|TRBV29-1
TGCAGCGCCCGGATGCTTGAGGGTGAAGCTTTCTTT
CSARMLEGEAFF
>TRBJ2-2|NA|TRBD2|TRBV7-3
TGTTCCAGCAGCCTTTTGGCTAGCGGGATCGGGGAGCTGTTTTTT
CSSSLLASGIGELFF
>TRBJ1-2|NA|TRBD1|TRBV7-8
TGTGCCAGCAGCTCGTTGGGGGGACAGAACTATGGCTACACCTTC
CASSSLGGQNYGYTF
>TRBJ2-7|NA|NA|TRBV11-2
TGTGCCAGCAGCTTAGACGCCTACGAGCAGTACTTC
CASSLDAYEQYF
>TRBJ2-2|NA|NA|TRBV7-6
TGTGCCAGCAGCACCCCGGGACATAACACCGGGGAGCTGTTTTTT
CASSTPGHNTGELFF
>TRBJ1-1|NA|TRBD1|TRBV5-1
TGCGCCAGCAGCTTTGGACAGGGGGATTTTACTGAAGCTTTCTTT
CASSFGQGDFTEAFF
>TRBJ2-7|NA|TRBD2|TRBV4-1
TGCGCCAGCAGCCGCATGTTGGGGACTAGCGGATCCTACGAGCAGTACTTC
CASSRMLGTSGSYEQYF
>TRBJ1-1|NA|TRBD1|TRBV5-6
TGTGCCAGCAGCCTAGGACAGGGGAGAAACACTGAAGCTTTCTTT
CASSLGQGRNTEAFF
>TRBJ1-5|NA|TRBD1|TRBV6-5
TGTGCCAGCCGGGACAGGGTTTCTCAGCCCCAGCATTTT
CASRDRVSQPQHF
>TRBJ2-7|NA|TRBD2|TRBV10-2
TGCGCCAGCAGCAGGGAGCGGGAGGATGTCTACGAGCAGTACTTC
CASSREREDVYEQYF
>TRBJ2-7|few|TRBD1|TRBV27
TGTGCCAGCAGTACCAGGACAGGGGCCTACGAGCAGTACTTC
CASSTRTGAYEQYF
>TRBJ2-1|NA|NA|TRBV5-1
TGCGCCAGCAGCTTGGGGGGAGAGGTCTCCTACAATGAGCAGTTCTTC
CASSLGGEVSYNEQFF
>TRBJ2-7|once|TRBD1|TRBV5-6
TGTGCCAGCAGCTTGTACAGGGGGATCTACGAGCAGTACTTC
CASSLYRGIYEQYF
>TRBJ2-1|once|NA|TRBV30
TGTGCCTTGGATTCCGGAGGGTCTAATGAGCAGTTCTTC
CALDSGGSNEQFF
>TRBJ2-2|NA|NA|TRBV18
TGTGCCAGCTCTACGGCAGGGGTGCACACCGGGGAGCTGTTTTTT
CASSTAGVHTGELFF
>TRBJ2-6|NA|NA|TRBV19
TGTGCCAGTAGTAGGGCCGCCTCTGGGGCCAACGTCCTGACTTTC
CASSRAASGANVLTF
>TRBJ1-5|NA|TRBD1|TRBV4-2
TGTGCCAGCAGCCAAGGACAGGGGGCTCAGCCCCAGCATTTT
CASSQGQGAQPQHF
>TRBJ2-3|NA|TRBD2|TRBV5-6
TGTGCCAGCAGCTTAATGGGCGGGAGAAGCGGCACAGATACGCAGTATTTT
CASSLMGGRSGTDTQYF
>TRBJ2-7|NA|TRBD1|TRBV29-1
TGCAGCGTTGAGATCCGGGACAGGGGTTACGAGCAGTACTTC
CSVEIRDRGYEQYF
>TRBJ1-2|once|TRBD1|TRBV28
TGTGCCAGCATTCTAGGCGGGGGGAACAGGGGCTATGGCTACACCTTC
CASILGGGNRGYGYTF
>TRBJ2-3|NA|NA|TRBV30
TGTGCCTCGGAGCGGACTAGCACAGATACGCAGTATTTT
CASERTSTDTQYF
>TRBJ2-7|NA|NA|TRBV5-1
TGCGCCAGCAGGTATGAGAGCTCCTACGAGCAGTACTTC
CASRYESSYEQYF
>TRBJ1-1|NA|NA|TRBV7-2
TGTGCCAGCAGCTTCTGGTTGTCGAGTGAAGCTTTCTTT
CASSFWLSSEAFF
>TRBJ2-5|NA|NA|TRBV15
TGTGCCACCAGCAGAGAAGAGGCGGGGCACCAAGAGACCCAGTACTTC
CATSREEAGHQETQYF
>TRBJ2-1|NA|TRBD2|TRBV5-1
TGCGCCAGCAGCACCAGGACTAGCGGGAGCAACCAGTTCTTC
CASSTRTSGSNQFF
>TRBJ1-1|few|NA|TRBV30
TGTGCCTGGAGCCGTACGACGGGCACTGAAGCTTTCTTT
CAWSRTTGTEAFF
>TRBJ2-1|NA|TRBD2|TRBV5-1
TGCGCCAGGAGCATAGGGACTAGCGGGAGGGCAGGCAATGAGCAGTTCTTC
CARSIGTSGRAGNEQFF
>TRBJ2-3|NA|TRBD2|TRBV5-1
TGCGCCAGCAGCTTGCCTCTAGCGGGGACCACAGATACGCAGTATTTT
CASSLPLAGTTDTQYF
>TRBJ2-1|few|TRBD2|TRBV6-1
TGTGCCAGCAGTGAGATAACGGGGGGGGACAATGAGCAGTTCTTC
CASSEITGGDNEQFF
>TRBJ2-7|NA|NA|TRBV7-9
TGTGCCAGCGCGGATTCGGGCCTAGCGAAGTACGAGCAGTACTTC
CASADSGLAKYEQYF
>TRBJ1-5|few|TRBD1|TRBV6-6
TGTGCCAGCAATCGACAGGGGGGTCAGCCCCAGCATTTT
CASNRQGGQPQHF
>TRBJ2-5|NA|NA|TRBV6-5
TGTGCCAGCAGTTACTCGCGTGGAGAGACCCAGTACTTC
CASSYSRGETQYF
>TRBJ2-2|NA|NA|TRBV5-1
TGCGCCAGCAGCTCTACGGGACAGAACACCGGGGAGCTGTTTTTT
CASSSTGQNTGELFF
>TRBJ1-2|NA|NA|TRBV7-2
TGTGCCAGCAGCTTAGTCCCGCAGGGGACTAACTATGGCTACACCTTC
CASSLVPQGTNYGYTF
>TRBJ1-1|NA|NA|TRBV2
TGTGCCAGCAGGGAGGGGAACACTGAAGCTTTCTTT
CASREGNTEAFF
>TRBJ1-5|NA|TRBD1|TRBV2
TGTGCCAGCAGTGAATGGACAGGAGACAATCAGCCCCAGCATTTT
CASSEWTGDNQPQHF
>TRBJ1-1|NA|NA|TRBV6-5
TGTGCCAGCAGTTACCAACTCGAGGGCCGAAGGACTGAAGCTTTCTTT
CASSYQLEGRRTEAFF
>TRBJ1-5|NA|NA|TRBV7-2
TGTGCCAGCAGCCACGGGACACGCAATCAGCCCCAGCATTTT
CASSHGTRNQPQHF
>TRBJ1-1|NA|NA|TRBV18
TGTGCCAGCTCACCGGGGAGGCCTGAAGCTTTCTTT
CASSPGRPEAFF
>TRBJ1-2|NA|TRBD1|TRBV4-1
TGCGCCAGCAGCCGGGAAGGCTCAGGGGGCCTGTATGGCTACACCTTC
CASSREGSGGLYGYTF
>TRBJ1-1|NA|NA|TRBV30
TGTGCCTGGAATCCCCCGCGGGGTAGGACTGAAGCTTTCTTT
CAWNPPRGRTEAFF
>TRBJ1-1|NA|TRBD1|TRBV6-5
TGTGCCAGCAGTTACCTTCGGACAGGGCCCACTGAAGCTTTCTTT
CASSYLRTGPTEAFF
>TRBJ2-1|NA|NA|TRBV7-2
TGTGCCAGCAGCCCCACCCTCCGGGAGACCCATGAGCAGTTCTTC
CASSPTLRETHEQFF
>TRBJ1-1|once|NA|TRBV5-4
TGTGCCAGCAGCTTGGATACAGCGAACACTGAAGCTTTCTTT
CASSLDTANTEAFF